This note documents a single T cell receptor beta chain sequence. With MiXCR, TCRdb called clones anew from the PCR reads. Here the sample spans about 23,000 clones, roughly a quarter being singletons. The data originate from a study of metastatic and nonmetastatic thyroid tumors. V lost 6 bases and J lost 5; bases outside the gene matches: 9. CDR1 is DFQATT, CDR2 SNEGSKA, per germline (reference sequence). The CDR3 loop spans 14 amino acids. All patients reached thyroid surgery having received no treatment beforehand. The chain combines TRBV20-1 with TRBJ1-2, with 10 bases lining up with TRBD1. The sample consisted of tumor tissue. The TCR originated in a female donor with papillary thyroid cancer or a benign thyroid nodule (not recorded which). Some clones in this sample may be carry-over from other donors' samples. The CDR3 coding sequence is TGCAGTGCCCCGGAGGGACAGGGGATTTATGGCTACACCTTC. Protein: CSAPEGQGIYGYTF.